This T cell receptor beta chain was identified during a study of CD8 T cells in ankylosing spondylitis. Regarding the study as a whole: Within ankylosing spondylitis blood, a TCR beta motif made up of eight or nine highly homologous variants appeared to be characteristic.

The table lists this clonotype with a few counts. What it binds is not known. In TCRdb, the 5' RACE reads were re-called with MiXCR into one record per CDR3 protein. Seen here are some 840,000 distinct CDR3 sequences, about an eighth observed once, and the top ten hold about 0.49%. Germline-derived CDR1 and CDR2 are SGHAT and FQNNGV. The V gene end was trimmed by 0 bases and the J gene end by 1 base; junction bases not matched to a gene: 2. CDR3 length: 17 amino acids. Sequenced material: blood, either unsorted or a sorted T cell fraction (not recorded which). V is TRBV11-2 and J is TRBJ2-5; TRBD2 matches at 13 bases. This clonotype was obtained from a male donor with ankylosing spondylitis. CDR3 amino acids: CASSLERTSGGQETQYF. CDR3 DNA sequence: TGTGCCAGCAGCTTAGAACGGACTAGCGGGGGCCAAGAGACCCAGTACTTC.